These T cell receptor beta chains were read from a single sample in a study of CD8 T cells in ankylosing spondylitis. One entry per CDR3 protein, called by TCRdb with MiXCR from the 5' RACE reads. Of 300,000 to 400,000 distinct CDR3 sequences listed, over 12% are singletons. The source material was blood, either unsorted or a sorted T cell fraction (not recorded which). All receptors come from a male donor with ankylosing spondylitis or in good health (not recorded which). CDR3s include the opening cysteine and the closing phenylalanine or tryptophan. The order of the fields is D gene, J gene, V gene, clone size, CDR3 DNA, CDR3 protein. A D gene is named only where the DNA matches it firmly. Clone sizes are given selectively: once, few, many, or a class where the clone is expanded.

D: .
J: TRBJ2-7
V: TRBV15
size: few
DNA: TGTGCCACCAGCAGAGATCCAGTTAGCTCCTACGAGCAGTACTTC
CDR3: CATSRDPVSSYEQYF

D: .
J: TRBJ2-1
V: TRBV16
size: .
DNA: TGTGCCAGCAGCCCCTCCTGGGCTGGCTATGAGCAGTTCTTC
CDR3: CASSPSWAGYEQFF

D: TRBD1
J: TRBJ2-7
V: TRBV4-1
size: .
DNA: TGCGCCAGCAGCCAAGTGGACAGGGGCCCCTACGAGCAGTACTTC
CDR3: CASSQVDRGPYEQYF

D: .
J: TRBJ2-1
V: TRBV7-9
size: few
DNA: TGTGCCAGCAGCTTAGTGGGTTCCGGGGATGCCCCCAATGAGCAGTTCTTC
CDR3: CASSLVGSGDAPNEQFF

D: TRBD2
J: TRBJ2-3
V: TRBV20-1
size: few
DNA: TGCAGTGCTAGGGCCCCGTGGGGGACTAGCAACACAGATACGCAGTATTTT
CDR3: CSARAPWGTSNTDTQYF

D: TRBD1
J: TRBJ1-5
V: TRBV6-1
size: few
DNA: TGTGCCAGCACCTCACGGGACAGGGTTAATCAGCCCCAGCATTTT
CDR3: CASTSRDRVNQPQHF

D: .
J: TRBJ2-5
V: TRBV4-1
size: .
DNA: TGCGCCAGCAGCCAAGAGGGACCTTATAAGGTGACCCAGTACTTC
CDR3: CASSQEGPYKVTQYF

D: .
J: TRBJ1-1
V: TRBV7-2
size: .
DNA: TGTGCCAGCAGCTTCAACGGACAGCCTTATGAAGCTTTCTTT
CDR3: CASSFNGQPYEAFF

D: .
J: TRBJ2-7
V: TRBV20-1
size: few
DNA: TGCAGTGCTAGAGACGTAACAGCGACTTCCTACGAGCAGTACTTC
CDR3: CSARDVTATSYEQYF

D: .
J: TRBJ1-1
V: TRBV10-3
size: .
DNA: TGTGCCATCAGTGAGTACGGGGCGGCCACTGAAGCTTTCTTT
CDR3: CAISEYGAATEAFF

D: TRBD1
J: TRBJ2-1
V: TRBV7-2
size: .
DNA: TGTGCCAGCAGCCCAGACAGGGGCCCTAGTGAGCAGTTCTTC
CDR3: CASSPDRGPSEQFF

D: .
J: TRBJ1-1
V: TRBV6-5
size: few
DNA: TGTGCCAGCAGTTATGGGGGGTTCATGAACACTGAAGCTTTCTTT
CDR3: CASSYGGFMNTEAFF

D: TRBD2
J: TRBJ2-5
V: TRBV2
size: .
DNA: TGTGCCAGCAGTGAATATAGCGGGATCGGTGGAAGAGAGACCCAGTACTTC
CDR3: CASSEYSGIGGRETQYF